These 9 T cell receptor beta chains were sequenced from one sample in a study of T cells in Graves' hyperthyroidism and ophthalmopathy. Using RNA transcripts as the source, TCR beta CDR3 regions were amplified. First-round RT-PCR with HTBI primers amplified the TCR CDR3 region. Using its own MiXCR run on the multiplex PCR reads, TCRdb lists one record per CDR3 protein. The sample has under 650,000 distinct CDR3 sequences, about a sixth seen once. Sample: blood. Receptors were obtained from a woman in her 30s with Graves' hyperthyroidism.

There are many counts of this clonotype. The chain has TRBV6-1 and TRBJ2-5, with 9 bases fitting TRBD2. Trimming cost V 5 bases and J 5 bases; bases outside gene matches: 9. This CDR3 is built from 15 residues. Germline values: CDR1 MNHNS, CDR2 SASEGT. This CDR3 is CASSYLAGYGETQYF. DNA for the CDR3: TGTGCCAGCAGTTATCTAGCGGGGTATGGGGAGACCCAGTACTTC.

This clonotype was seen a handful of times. The CDR3 DNA is TGTGCCAGCAGCTTACAGGGACATAATTCACCCCTCCACTTT. Its translation: CASSLQGHNSPLHF. The V call is TRBV11-1, the J call TRBJ1-6; D might be TRBD1 (5 bases). CDR3 length equals 14 residues. Trimming cost V 2 bases and J 5 bases, with 7 bases left between them. Germline CDR1 reads SGHAT; CDR2 reads FQDESV (reference sequence).

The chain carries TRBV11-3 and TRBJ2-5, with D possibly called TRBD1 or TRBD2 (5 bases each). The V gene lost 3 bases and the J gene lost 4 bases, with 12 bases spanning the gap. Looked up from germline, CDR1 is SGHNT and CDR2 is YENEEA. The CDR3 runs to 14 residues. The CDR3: CASSLVERGETQYF. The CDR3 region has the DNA TGTGCCAGCAGCTTGGTGGAGAGGGGAGAGACCCAGTACTTC.

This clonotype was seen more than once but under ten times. CDR3: CASSENSGTGTDTQYF. The CDR3 DNA reads as TGTGCCAGCAGTGAAAATAGCGGGACTGGGACAGATACGCAGTATTTT. The V call is TRBV7-3, the J call TRBJ2-3, with 8 nucleotides matching TRBD2. Germline V lookup: CDR1 SGHTA, CDR2 FQGTGA. V shed 6 bases, J shed 3 bases, and the junction held 11 bases outside the gene matches. This CDR3 is 16 amino acids long.

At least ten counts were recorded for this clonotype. Here the CDR3 DNA reads TGTGCCAGCAGCTTCAGCTTGGACACTGAAGCTTTCTTT. Its translation: CASSFSLDTEAFF. The V call is TRBV11-2, the J call TRBJ1-1; D uncertain. Germline assignment: CDR1 SGHAT and CDR2 FQNNGV. This CDR3 has 13 amino acids. The V gene lost 3 bases and the J gene lost 3 bases, with 8 bases spanning the gap.

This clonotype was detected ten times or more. CDR3 coding DNA: TGTGCCAGCAGTCCAACACTAGCGGGAGGTTTTACAGATACGCAGTATTTT. This translates into CASSPTLAGGFTDTQYF. The rearrangement uses TRBV28 and TRBJ2-3; 12 bases map to TRBD2. The CDR3 runs to 17 residues. Germline-derived CDR1 and CDR2 are MDHEN and SYDVKM. V lost 5 bases, J lost 3 bases, and 9 bases stayed unmatched. The full variable domain, completed using reference TRBV28 and TRBJ2-3, is DVKVTQSSRYLVKRTGEKVFLECVQDMDHENMFWYRQDPGLGLRLIYFSYDVKMKEKGDIPEGYSVSREKKERFSLILESASTNQTSMYLCASSPTLAGGFTDTQYFGPGTRLTVL.

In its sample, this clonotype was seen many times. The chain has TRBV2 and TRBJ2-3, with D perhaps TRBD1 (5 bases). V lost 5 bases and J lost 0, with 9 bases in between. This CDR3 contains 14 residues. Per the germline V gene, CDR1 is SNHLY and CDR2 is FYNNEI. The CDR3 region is CASSRGVSTDTQYF. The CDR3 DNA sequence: TGTGCCAGCAGTAGGGGCGTTAGCACAGATACGCAGTATTTT. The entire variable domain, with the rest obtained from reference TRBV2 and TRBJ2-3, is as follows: EPEVTQTPSHQVTQMGQEVILRCVPISNHLYFYWYRQILGQKVEFLVSFYNNEISEKSEIFDDQFSVERPDGSNFTLKIRSTKLEDSAMYFCASSRGVSTDTQYFGPGTRLTVL.

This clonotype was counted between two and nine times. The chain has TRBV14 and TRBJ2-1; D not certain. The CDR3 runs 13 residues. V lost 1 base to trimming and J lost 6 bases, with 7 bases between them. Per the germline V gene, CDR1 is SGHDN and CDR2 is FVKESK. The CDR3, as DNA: TGTGCCAGCAGCCAAGGGCTGATCAATGAGCAGTTCTTC. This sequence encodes CASSQGLINEQFF.

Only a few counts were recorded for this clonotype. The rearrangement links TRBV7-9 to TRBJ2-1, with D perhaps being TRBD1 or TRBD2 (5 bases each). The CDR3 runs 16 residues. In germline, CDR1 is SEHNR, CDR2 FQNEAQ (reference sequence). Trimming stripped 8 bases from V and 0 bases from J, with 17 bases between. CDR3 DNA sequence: TGTGCCAGCCTCGGGGCGGCGCCCCTCTCCTACAATGAGCAGTTCTTC. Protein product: CASLGAAPLSYNEQFF.